A single sample gave rise to the 25 T cell receptor beta chains below, sequenced in a study of blood T cell repertoires in COVID-19. Sequencing was performed with immunoSEQ multiplex PCR; in TCRdb, only in-frame clones are kept and a portion is missing. The sample carries tens of thousands of clones, roughly 90% recorded once. Sequenced material: peripheral blood. The receptors were gathered from a man aged 50-59 years with acute or convalescent COVID-19.

CDR3 region: CASREGAHEQYF. Here the CDR3 DNA reads TGTGCCAGCAGAGAGGGGGCCCACGAGCAGTACTTC. V usage is TRBV5-4 and J usage is TRBJ2-7; 7 bases line up with TRBD1. The CDR3 sequence is 12 residues long. The germline V gene has CDR1 SGHNT and CDR2 YYREEE (reference sequence). J gave up 5 bases and V 5 bases, and 4 bases lay outside the gene matches.

The rearrangement joins TRBV7-2 to TRBJ2-7, with a possible D match to TRBD2 (5 bases). The CDR3 length is 17 residues. Per the germline V gene, CDR1 is SGHTA and CDR2 is FQGNSA. V lost 0 bases and J lost 0, with 15 bases in between. CDR3 sequence: CASSLALGSGGSYEQYF. The CDR3 region has the DNA TGTGCCAGCAGCTTAGCGCTAGGCAGCGGAGGCTCCTACGAGCAGTACTTC. Drawing the rest from reference TRBV7-2 and TRBJ2-7, the complete variable domain is GAGVSQSPSNKVTEKGKDVELRCDPISGHTALYWYRQSLGQGLEFLIYFQGNSAPDKSGLPSDRFSAERTGGSVSTLTIQRTQQEDSAVYLCASSLALGSGGSYEQYFGPGTRLTVT.

The rearrangement uses TRBV11-1 and TRBJ1-2; D possibly corresponds to TRBD1 (6 bases). V lost 0 bases to trimming and J lost 1 base, with 18 bases between them. Germline V gene sequence: CDR1 SGHAT, CDR2 FQDESV (reference sequence). The CDR3 spans 18 residues. This CDR3 is CASSLAPSYGQRNYGYTF. The DNA of the CDR3 is TGTGCCAGCAGCTTAGCCCCCTCTTACGGACAGCGTAACTATGGCTACACCTTC.

This chain uses TRBV6-5 with TRBJ1-5; a possible D gene is TRBD1 (6 bases). This CDR3 comprises 15 residues. V was pared by 6 bases and J by 0 bases, with 12 bases between. The V gene's germline CDR1 is MNHEY and CDR2 SVGAGI. The CDR3 reads CASRHRANSNQPQHF. The CDR3 DNA reads as TGTGCCAGCAGGCACAGGGCCAATAGCAATCAGCCCCAGCATTTT.

The V gene is TRBV6-5, the J gene TRBJ2-7, with 9 bases fitting TRBD1. The CDR3 runs 15 residues. The junction had 11 bases not matched to a gene; V was cut back by 10 bases and J by 1 base. From germline, CDR1 is MNHEY and CDR2 SVGAGI. The CDR3 is CATLGGQGMSYEQYF. The CDR3 nucleotides read TGTGCCACCCTCGGCGGACAGGGGATGTCCTACGAGCAGTACTTC.

The chain is built from TRBV5-4 and TRBJ2-7; 7 bases align to TRBD1. The CDR3 sequence is 17 residues long. Per germline, CDR1 SGHNT and CDR2 YYREEE (reference sequence). V shed 4 bases and J 3 bases; nucleotides not matched to a gene: 16. CDR3 sequence reads: CASSPYPDRVSHYEQYF. CDR3 in DNA: TGTGCCAGCAGCCCTTACCCCGACAGGGTAAGTCACTACGAGCAGTACTTC.

This chain connects TRBV19 to TRBJ2-2, with 9 nucleotides matching TRBD2. From germline, CDR1 is LNHDA and CDR2 SQIVND (reference sequence). V was pared by 6 bases and J by 8 bases, with 13 bases of the junction left unmatched. This CDR3 has 16 residues. The CDR3 region is CASRIHIAGESGELFF. The CDR3 DNA is TGTGCCAGTAGGATCCATATAGCGGGAGAGTCTGGGGAGCTGTTTTTT.

The chain joins TRBV27 to TRBJ2-2; 7 nucleotides align to TRBD2. The CDR3 length is 13 residues. Germline V gene data show CDR1 as MNHEY and CDR2 as SMNVEV (reference sequence). V lost 6 bases, J lost 3 bases, and 1 base stayed unmatched. The CDR3 DNA reads as TGTGCCAGCAGCCTAGCGGACACCGGGGAGCTGTTTTTT. This sequence encodes CASSLADTGELFF.

The rearrangement joins TRBV9 to TRBJ1-1; D is uncertain. The CDR3 spans 15 residues. Trimming removed 4 bases from V and 1 base from J, with 14 bases in between. Germline loops: CDR1 SGDLS, CDR2 YYNGEE. The CDR3 region has the DNA TGTGCCAGCAGCCCGAGAGGCAGTGCGAACACTGAAGCTTTCTTT. Protein sequence: CASSPRGSANTEAFF.

This rearrangement joins TRBV5-3 to TRBJ2-2, with TRBD2 matching over 13 bases. TRBV5-3 is known as an ORF, though its function is uncertain. The CDR3 is 17 residues long. J was trimmed by 5 bases and V by 4 bases; bases with no gene match: 8. CDR3 nucleotides: TGTGCCAGAAGCGAGGGGACTAGCGGGATGGGTACCGGGGAGCTGTTTTTT. This encodes CARSEGTSGMGTGELFF.

This chain joins TRBV19 and TRBJ1-5, with D maybe TRBD1 (6 bases). The ends were cut back, 4 bases at V and 5 bases at J, with 15 bases in the middle. CDR1 is LNHDA, CDR2 SQIVND, per germline (reference sequence). CDR3 length: 15 residues. The CDR3 region is CASSRGGEGYQPQHF. The CDR3 nucleotides read TGTGCCAGTAGTAGGGGGGGCGAAGGGTATCAGCCCCAGCATTTT.

The rearrangement links TRBV25-1 to TRBJ2-7; D possibly corresponds to TRBD2 (6 bases). The germline V gene has CDR1 MGHDK and CDR2 SYGVNS. Trimming pared 4 bases from V and 1 base from J, leaving 14 bases between. The CDR3 consists of 15 residues. The CDR3 DNA is TGTGCCAGCAGTGCGATAGCGGAGGGGTCCTACGAGCAGTACTTC. This sequence encodes CASSAIAEGSYEQYF.

The chain has TRBV5-8 and TRBJ2-5; 7 bases match TRBD1. This CDR3 is 15 amino acids long. V shed 5 bases, J shed 4 bases, and the junction held 11 bases outside the gene matches. The germline V gene encodes CDR1 SGHTS and CDR2 YDEGEE. CDR3 protein: CASRMEGGLRETQYF. Here the CDR3 DNA reads TGTGCCAGCAGGATGGAAGGGGGCTTGCGAGAGACCCAGTACTTC.

The chain recombines TRBV5-1 with TRBJ1-1, with 8 bases lining up with TRBD1. Trimming removed 4 bases from V and 6 bases from J; junction bases left unmatched: 8. Germline V gene lookup returns CDR1 SGHRS and CDR2 YFSETQ. This CDR3 contains 14 residues. The CDR3 bases are TGCGCCAGCAGCCAGGCCCAGGGGGCCTCTGAAGCTTTCTTT. Amino acid sequence: CASSQAQGASEAFF.

V is TRBV3-1 (or the pseudogene TRBV3-2) and J is TRBJ1-1; 9 bases align to TRBD1. The V gene end was trimmed by 5 bases and the J gene end by 6 bases; junction bases not matched to a gene: 7. The germline CDR1 and CDR2 sequences are LGHDT and YNNKEL (reference sequence). The CDR3 is 14 amino acids. The chain's CDR3 is CASSYRGHDAEAFF. The CDR3 bases are TGTGCCAGCAGCTACAGGGGGCATGACGCTGAAGCTTTCTTT.

The rearrangement uses TRBV30 and TRBJ1-1; the D is unclear. This CDR3 has 13 amino acids. The germline gives CDR1 GTSNPN, CDR2 SVGIG (reference sequence). Between the trimmed V and J ends, which lost 0 bases and 3 bases, there was a span of 8 bases. The CDR3 protein is CAWSVRVDTEAFF. As DNA, the CDR3 is TGTGCCTGGAGTGTACGGGTGGACACTGAAGCTTTCTTT.

The chain joins TRBV3-1 (or the pseudogene TRBV3-2) to TRBJ1-5, with D perhaps matching TRBD1 (5 bases). Germline V gene lookup returns CDR1 LGHDT and CDR2 YNNKEL (reference sequence). The CDR3 has 20 residues. With 3 bases removed from V and 3 bases from J, the gap between germline ends came to 27 bases. The chain's CDR3 is CASSQGPPTATLTPNQPQHF. The DNA for the CDR3 is TGTGCCAGCAGCCAGGGCCCCCCGACAGCCACCCTTACCCCCAATCAGCCCCAGCATTTT.

DNA of the CDR3: TGCGCCAGCAGCTCCCAAGGGAGCGGGAGGGCCTGGGAGACCCAGTACTTC. It translates to CASSSQGSGRAWETQYF. The rearrangement joins TRBV5-1 to TRBJ2-5, with 10 bases matching TRBD2. This CDR3 region has 17 residues. V gave up 3 bases and J gave up 5 bases; unmatched junction bases: 13. Germline CDR1 reads SGHRS; CDR2 reads YFSETQ.

In its sample, this clone was seen once. This chain joins TRBV5-8 and TRBJ2-7, with D tentatively TRBD2 (5 bases). This CDR3 comprises 13 residues. Trimming cost V 3 bases and J 10 bases, with 17 bases left between them. The germline CDR1 and CDR2 sequences are SGHTS and YDEGEE. The CDR3 nucleotides are TGTGCCAGCAGCTACCCCGGGGATCTCAGCCAGTACTTC. The encoded protein is CASSYPGDLSQYF.

The J gene is TRBJ2-7, the V gene TRBV19; D is possibly TRBD1 (7 bases). This CDR3 contains 14 residues. Trimming stripped 9 bases from V and 3 bases from J, with 18 bases between. CDR1 and CDR2 from the germline V gene are LNHDA and SQIVND (reference sequence). The CDR3 sequence is CASQRGRGDYEQYF. Here the CDR3 DNA reads TGTGCCAGCCAAAGGGGCAGGGGGGACTACGAGCAGTACTTC.

A single count supports this clone. V and J are TRBV10-3 and TRBJ1-3; D is ambiguous. Germline CDR1 is ENHRY and CDR2 is SYGVKD. V was shortened by 5 bases and J by 2 bases, with 10 bases between the two germline ends. CDR3 length equals 14 residues. CDR3 sequence: CAISKKEAGNTIYF. The DNA of the CDR3 is TGTGCCATCAGTAAGAAGGAGGCTGGAAACACCATATATTTT.

Remarks on this clone: One end of the junction is discordant with germline, which a read error may explain. This rearrangement joins TRBV10-3 to TRBJ1-1; perhaps TRBD1 as D (5 bases). This CDR3 is 15 amino acids long. Germline values: CDR1 ENHRY, CDR2 SYGVKD. The CDR3 coding sequence is TGTGCCACAAGCCCCGGGGGTTGGGGGAACAATGAAGCTTTCTTT. Its translation is CATSPGGWGNNEAFF.

The chain links TRBV29-1 to TRBJ2-1, with D unresolved. The CDR3 runs 16 residues. CDR1 is SQVTM, CDR2 ANQGSEA, per germline. V was pared by 1 base and J by 5 bases, with 18 bases between. The DNA of the CDR3 is TGCAGCGTTGAAGTAGCTCCAACAAAATCGGACAATGAGCAGTTCTTC. This translates into CSVEVAPTKSDNEQFF.

This chain links TRBV5-5 with TRBJ1-2; D uncertain. The CDR3 totals 12 residues. CDR1 is SGHKS, CDR2 YYEKEE, per germline (reference sequence). Trimming pared 0 bases from V and 5 bases from J, leaving 5 bases between. DNA of the CDR3: TGTGCCAGCAGCTTGGCCATGTATGGCTACACCTTC. The encoded protein is CASSLAMYGYTF.

This CDR3 is CASSRRSRVSNYGYTF. CDR3 DNA sequence: TGCGCCAGCAGTCGCCGTTCCAGGGTATCTAACTATGGCTACACCTTC. V usage is TRBV23-1 and J usage is TRBJ1-2, with D maybe TRBD1 (5 bases). TRBV23-1 is filed as an ORF, its function uncertain. This CDR3 has 16 residues. V was clipped by 4 bases and J by 0 bases, with 15 bases between them.